This T cell receptor (beta chain) was sequenced for a study of cytomegalovirus exposure and HLA in healthy donors (dated by TCRdb to about 2017). For the wider study: An earlier analysis of roughly 630 of the donors reported 250 to 350 Gb of sequence data and more than 90 million unique TCR beta sequences from about 200 million T cells. An early release that covered about 600 HLA-typed donors contained around 300 gigabases of sequencing data and 65 million to 100 million unique TCR sequences. Of the 350 to 450 genotyped donors, around 81% fell in the genetic ancestry cluster associated with self-reported Caucasian donors. The aim of the study was to test whether cataloging public T cell receptors could identify signatures of past pathogen exposure. The study profiled the T cell repertoires of hundreds of subjects by immunosequencing and related them to cytomegalovirus serostatus. Along with the approximately 650-subject first cohort, a separate validation cohort of more than 90 different subjects was used. The study combined high-throughput TCR immunosequencing, statistical association of individual TCRs with disease status, and machine learning to predict cytomegalovirus infection status. To study patterns of TCR occurrence, a later analysis re-analyzed previously published TCR beta repertoires from more than 550 donors and added high-resolution HLA genotyping. Rather than drawing on any new phenotypic data, the later analysis identified candidate immune exposures from TCR beta sequences and the way those sequences occurred across donors. An earlier analysis of nearly 600 of the donors applied high-throughput TCR beta sequencing to assess whether each TCR beta V gene segment acted as functional or pseudogenic. Donor age, sex, ethnicity and CMV serostatus were compiled alongside the repertoire data. A later genetic analysis used genome-wide SNP genotypes for about 55% of the 666 donors, treating that subset as a discovery cohort. Every repertoire in the discovery cohort had been generated on one and the same sequencing platform. Both class I and class II loci were covered by HLA typing, at four-digit resolution. Typing coverage varied by locus: about 620-630 donors for A, B, C, DRB1 and DQB1; more than 500 for DQA1; over 600 for DPA1; roughly 470 for DPB1. Because of strong linkage in the cohort, roughly five DR-DQ haplotypes were treated as single units for association and clustering. Among around 400 genotyped donors of the cohort, an average of approximately 240,000 unique TCR beta nucleotide sequences was sequenced per donor, of which about 20% were non-productive.

Trimming removed 3 bases from V and 3 bases from J, leaving 23 bases between the germline ends. The CDR3 contains 18 residues, cysteine and phenylalanine counted. Only the CDR3 part of the read is kept: 54 bases, read in frame from the first base. From the germline V gene (reference sequence), CDR1 is LNHDA and CDR2 is SQIVND. The cohort was made up of around 720 healthy bone marrow donors. At the time of sampling, all cohort members were nominally healthy, though unrecorded immune exposures were likely present. The donor tested CMV seropositive and was one of the 289 seropositive cohort members. A peripheral blood sample was collected from each donor, and TCR beta sequencing was performed on peripheral blood mononuclear cells. The Qiagen DNeasy Blood Extraction Kit was used to extract genomic DNA from the blood cell samples. A note on this clone: This clone's antigen is unknown.

The receptor library was made with the immunoSEQ multiplex PCR assay. For the multiplex PCR, a mixture combining 60 forward primers for TCR Vbeta segments and 13 reverse primers for TCR Jbeta segments was used. A multiplex PCR assay on genomic DNA amplified the CDR3 region of rearranged TCR beta genes. The amplified TCR beta libraries were sequenced on the Illumina HiSeq System as 87-base-pair reads. The paper's data handling went like this. A later analysis tallied around 80 million unique TCR beta chains across the 660 or so repertoires, and approximately 12 million of those chains were shared by two or more donors. Raw reads were error-corrected and collapsed into unique sequences with a nearest-neighbor algorithm that merged closely related sequences to remove PCR and sequencing errors. V, D and J gene segments were assigned by aligning CDR3 sequences to IMGT reference sequences. For a sequence to be retained, a match of at least six nucleotides was required to both a V gene segment and a J gene segment. A rearrangement counted as productive if the CDR3 had no stop codons and remained in frame with V and J, and every other rearrangement counted as non-productive. Following IMGT convention, CDR3 was defined as the stretch from the second conserved V-encoded cysteine to the conserved J-encoded phenylalanine. The earlier analysis of some 550 of the donors excluded any sequence lacking an unambiguous match to a single V gene segment. In an earlier analysis of several hundred of the donors, a V segment was called functional when productive rearrangements were above 56.7%, and segregating when the standard deviation between donors exceeded 5%. A statistical classification framework was built to diagnose cytomegalovirus status from the catalog of TCR beta chain sequences. In a later analysis, TCR nucleotide sequences were compared against IMGT/GENE-DB human TR gene sequences so that V and J genes could be assigned. A later analysis assigned CDR3 sequences and most-parsimonious VDJ recombination scenarios with the TCRdist pipeline. A later analysis defined each TCR beta chain by its CDR3 amino acid sequence plus V-gene family, and excluded reads lacking a unique V-gene family. As a way to deal with suspected cross-contamination and a sequencing artifact, a later analysis dropped nearly 600 nucleotide sequences that were highly shared and had low generation probability. In a later analysis, a clonal expansion index for each public chain was calculated from normalized within-repertoire ranks of inferred template counts. A later analysis computed generation probabilities with a VDJ recombination model fitted to out-of-frame rearrangements, and checked the results against IGoR. Hypergeometric tests were used in a later analysis to score TCR-TCR, TCR-HLA and TCR-CMV co-occurrence, with a repertoire-size bias correction applied to the TCR pairs. False discovery rates were estimated in a later analysis by permuting HLA or CMV assignments 20 times. A later analysis grouped co-occurring TCRs with DBSCAN, adding TCRdist sequence similarity when clustering within HLA-allele-positive subsets. For co-occurrence clustering, repertoires with fewer than 30,000 or more than 120,000 public chains were excluded, along with five repertoires with anomalous nucleotide sharing. TCRdb retrieved this table from immuneACCESS and kept in-frame rearrangements only. Not all clones are present; in checked studies, unresolved V genes account for under half, and no reason is known for the remainder. The V and J calls and clone size were taken over from that table, and D and trimming were inferred from the DNA. This sample's listing comprises over 80,000 clones. The ten most abundant clones make up 5.5% of the sample.

General conclusions and limits of the study: Linkage disequilibrium might explain the correlated functional status among segregating V segments, but an unknown experimental factor could not be ruled out. The sequencing pipeline was judged likely to have produced a cluster of highly shared sequence variants as a technical artifact. Some IMGT-functional V segments, including TRBV6-2 and TRBV6-3, could not be told apart with the 87-base-pair reads, so those segments were excluded. A few of the identified cytomegalovirus-associated TCR beta chains were confirmed in vitro to be specific for cytomegalovirus antigens. The earlier analysis of approximately 560 of the donors excluded approximately 17 rarely observed V segments, including chromosome 9 orphons, because counts were too low. According to a later analysis, parvovirus B19, influenza, CMV and Epstein-Barr virus appeared linked to several top co-occurrence clusters. Compared with the roughly 700-donor mean, donors in an Asian-associated ancestry cluster had fewer N-insertions in productive TCRs, according to a later genetic analysis. Presence/absence analyses assumed roughly uniform sequencing depth across donors, an assumption that may not hold. In a later analysis, TCR association rates were found to vary across HLA loci, with the most associated TCRs seen for DRB1 alleles and the fewest for HLA-C alleles. In this cohort, only TCR beta chains were sequenced, and detectable features were limited by the absence of alpha or paired-chain data. At a false discovery rate of 0.05, a later analysis linked some 18,000 TCR beta sequences to specific HLA alleles. When HLA alleles, especially DR and DQ, strongly co-occurred, attributing TCR associations to individual alleles was difficult. Because HLA typing was missing for some donors at each locus, association tests included only the typed subset. A later analysis found that HLA-associated TCR beta chains were more clonally expanded and had lower generation probabilities than equally common non-associated chains. In both the original and validation cohorts, the classifier was reported to diagnose cytomegalovirus status with high specificity and sensitivity. In an earlier analysis of roughly 500 of the donors, most TCR beta V segments appeared in productive rearrangements about 87% or about 30% of the time, broadly matching IMGT annotations. A further reported finding was that TCR beta sequences accurately predicted the HLA-A and HLA-B alleles for most subjects in the first cohort. A later genetic analysis associated a missense DCLRE1C variant with V-gene and J-gene trimming of TCR beta chains, and an independent cohort replicated the association. Most CMV-associated TCR beta chains appeared to be HLA-restricted in a later analysis, and the HLA associations seemed to be driven largely by CMV exposure. A total of 150 or so TCR beta chains were listed by the study as associated with cytomegalovirus. The authors suggested that the approach could potentially be generalized to other disease states and immunological phenotypes. The only immune exposure information available for the cohort was CMV serostatus. Across donors, most TCR sequences were observed very rarely, whereas some public TCRs were present in many individuals.

The V gene is TRBV19 and the J gene is TRBJ2-5; the best D guess is TRBD2, with 6 bases matching. Sequencing was carried out using PBMCs. The sequence came from a girl under 18 in good health and CMV-seropositive. The DNA sequence is TGTGCCAGTAGTATCTGGGTACGGGGGTACGAACGGGAAGAGACCCAGTACTTC. Its product reads: CASSIWVRGYEREETQYF.